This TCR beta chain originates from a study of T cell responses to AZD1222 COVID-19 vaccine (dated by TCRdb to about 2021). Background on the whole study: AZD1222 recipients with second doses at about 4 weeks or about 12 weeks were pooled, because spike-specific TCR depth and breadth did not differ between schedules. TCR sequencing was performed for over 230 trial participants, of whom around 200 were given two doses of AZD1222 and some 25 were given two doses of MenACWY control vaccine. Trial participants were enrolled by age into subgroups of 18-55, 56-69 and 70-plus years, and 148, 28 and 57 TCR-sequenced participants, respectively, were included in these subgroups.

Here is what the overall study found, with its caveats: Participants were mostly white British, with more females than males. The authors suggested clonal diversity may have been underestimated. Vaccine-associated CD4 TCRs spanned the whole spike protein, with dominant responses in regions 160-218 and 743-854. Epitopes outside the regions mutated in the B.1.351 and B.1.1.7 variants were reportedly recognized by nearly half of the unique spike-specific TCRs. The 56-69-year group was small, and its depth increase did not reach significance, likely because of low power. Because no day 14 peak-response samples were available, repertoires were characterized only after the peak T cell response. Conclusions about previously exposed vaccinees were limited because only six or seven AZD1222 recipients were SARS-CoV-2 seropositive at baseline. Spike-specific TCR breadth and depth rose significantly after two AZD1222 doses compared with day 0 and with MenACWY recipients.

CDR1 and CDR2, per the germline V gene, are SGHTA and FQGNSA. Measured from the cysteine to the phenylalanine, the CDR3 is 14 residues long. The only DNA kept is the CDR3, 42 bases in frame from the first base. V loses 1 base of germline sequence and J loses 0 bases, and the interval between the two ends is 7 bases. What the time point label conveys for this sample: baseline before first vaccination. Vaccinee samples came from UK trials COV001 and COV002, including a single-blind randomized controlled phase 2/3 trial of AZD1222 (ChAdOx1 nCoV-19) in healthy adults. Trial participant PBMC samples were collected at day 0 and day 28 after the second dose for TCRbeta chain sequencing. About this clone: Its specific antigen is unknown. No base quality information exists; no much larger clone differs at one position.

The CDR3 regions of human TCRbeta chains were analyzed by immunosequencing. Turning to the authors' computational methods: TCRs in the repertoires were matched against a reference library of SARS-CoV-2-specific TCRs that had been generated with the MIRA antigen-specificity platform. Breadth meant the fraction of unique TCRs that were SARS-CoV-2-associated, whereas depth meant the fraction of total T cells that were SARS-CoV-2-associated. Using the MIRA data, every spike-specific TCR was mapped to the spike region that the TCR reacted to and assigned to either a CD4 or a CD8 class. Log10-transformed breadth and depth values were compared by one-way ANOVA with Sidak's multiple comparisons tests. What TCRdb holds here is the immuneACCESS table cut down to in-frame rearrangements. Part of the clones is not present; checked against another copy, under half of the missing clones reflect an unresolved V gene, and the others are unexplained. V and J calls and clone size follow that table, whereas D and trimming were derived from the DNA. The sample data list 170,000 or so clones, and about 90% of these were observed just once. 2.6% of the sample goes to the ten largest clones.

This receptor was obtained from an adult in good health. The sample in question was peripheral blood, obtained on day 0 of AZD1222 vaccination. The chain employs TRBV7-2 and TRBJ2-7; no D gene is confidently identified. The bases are TGTGCCAGCAGCTTAGACGGAAGCTCCTACGAGCAGTACTTC. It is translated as CASSLDGSSYEQYF.